These T cell receptor beta chains were read from a single sample in a study of blood T cell repertoires in COVID-19. The assay was immunoSEQ multiplex PCR, and TCRdb's table has in-frame clones only and misses some. The table includes some 320,000 clones, 90% detected once. Sequencing was carried out using PBMCs or T cells enriched from blood (not recorded which). Source of these receptors: a woman in her thirties who had been exposed to COVID-19. Each CDR3 is given with its conserved first and last residue. Each record gives: J gene, V gene, CDR3 protein.

j_gene: TRBJ2-1
v_gene: TRBV18
CDR3aa: CASSPGTSSYNEQFF

j_gene: TRBJ1-5
v_gene: TRBV6-5
CDR3aa: CASSTGAQPQHF

j_gene: TRBJ2-1
v_gene: TRBV10-3
CDR3aa: CAIRGTSGGLSYNEQFF

j_gene: TRBJ2-1
v_gene: TRBV6-5
CDR3aa: CASSLNSGGLYNEQFF

j_gene: TRBJ1-2
v_gene: TRBV3-1/TRBV3-2
CDR3aa: CATGQGGYGYTF

j_gene: TRBJ2-2
v_gene: TRBV27
CDR3aa: CASNRGTGGRYTGELFF

j_gene: TRBJ2-4
v_gene: TRBV18
CDR3aa: CASSPPPRRAGDIQYF

j_gene: TRBJ2-7
v_gene: TRBV3-1/TRBV3-2
CDR3aa: CASSQARYEQYF

j_gene: TRBJ2-3
v_gene: TRBV19
CDR3aa: CASRFSSGGAPDTQYF

j_gene: TRBJ2-7
v_gene: TRBV5-5
CDR3aa: CASSLTGQLKHEQYF

j_gene: TRBJ2-1
v_gene: TRBV7-9
CDR3aa: CASSLRGGNEQFF

j_gene: TRBJ1-5
v_gene: TRBV19
CDR3aa: CASSGDRGAYSNQPQHF

j_gene: TRBJ1-2
v_gene: TRBV4-1
CDR3aa: CASSQVGGPRGYGYTF